This record looks at one T cell receptor (beta chain) sequence and its context. The data belong to a study of OX40 agonist ivuxolimab in advanced cancers. Looking at the study overall: Aged about 20 to 85 with a mean of roughly 65 years, they were 82.7% male.

Generated by immunoSEQ multiplex PCR, the TCRdb table keeps only in-frame clones and is missing some. The sample includes approximately 82,000 clones, over 85% of them seen just once. V was pared by 3 bases and J by 6 bases, with 15 bases between. Germline assignment: CDR1 KGHSH and CDR2 LQKENI. The CDR3 totals 14 residues. The TCR comes from an adult with an advanced solid tumor such as melanoma, head and neck, liver or kidney cancer. Source: CD4+ or CD8+ T cells sorted from blood, taken in a trial of the OX40 agonist ivuxolimab. The chain joins TRBV18 to TRBJ2-7; D is unresolved. The CDR3 DNA sequence: TGTGCCAGCTCACCGGGGTCTAGTAGTGCCGAGCAGTACTTC. Its protein is CASSPGSSSAEQYF.